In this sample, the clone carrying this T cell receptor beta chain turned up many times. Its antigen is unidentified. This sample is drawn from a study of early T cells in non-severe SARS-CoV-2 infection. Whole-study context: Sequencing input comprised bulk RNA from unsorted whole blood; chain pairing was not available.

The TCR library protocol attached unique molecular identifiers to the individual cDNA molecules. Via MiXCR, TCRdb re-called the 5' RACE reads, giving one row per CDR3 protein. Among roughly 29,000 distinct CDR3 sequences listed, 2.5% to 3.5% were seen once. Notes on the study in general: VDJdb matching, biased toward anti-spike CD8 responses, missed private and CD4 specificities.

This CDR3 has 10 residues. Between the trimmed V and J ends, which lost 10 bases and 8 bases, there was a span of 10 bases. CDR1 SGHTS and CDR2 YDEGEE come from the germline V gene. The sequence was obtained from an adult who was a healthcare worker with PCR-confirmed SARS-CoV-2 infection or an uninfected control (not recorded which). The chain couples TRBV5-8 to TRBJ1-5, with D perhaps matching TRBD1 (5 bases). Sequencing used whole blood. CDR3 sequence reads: CAGGSEPQHF. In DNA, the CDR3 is TGTGCCGGGGGTTCGGAGCCCCAGCATTTT. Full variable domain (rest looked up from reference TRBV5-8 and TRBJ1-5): EAGVTQSPTHLIKTRGQQATLRCSPISGHTSVYWYQQALGLGLQFLLWYDEGEERNRGNFPPRFSGRQFPNYSSELNVNALELEDSALYLCAGGSEPQHFGDGTRLSIL.